The 8 T cell receptor beta chains listed next were all sequenced from one sample in a study of blood T cell repertoires in COVID-19. Sequencing was performed with immunoSEQ multiplex PCR; in TCRdb, only in-frame clones are kept and a portion is missing. The data contain 40,000 to 65,000 clones, about 86% of them singletons. What was sequenced was peripheral blood. These receptors were obtained from a man between 65 and 85 years old with active COVID-19.

V gene TRBV20-1 combines with J gene TRBJ2-3, with no clear D. The V and J ends lost 5 bases and 6 bases respectively, with 9 bases between them. Germline lookup yields CDR1 DFQATT and CDR2 SNEGSKA (reference sequence). The CDR3 has 11 residues. CDR3 amino acids: CSARLQDTQYF. DNA for the CDR3: TGCAGTGCTCGACTTCAGGATACGCAGTATTTT.

The chain links TRBV20-1 to TRBJ2-5; the D gene is possibly TRBD1 (7 bases). This CDR3 region has 14 residues. The V gene lost 3 bases and the J gene lost 5 bases, with 16 bases spanning the gap. Germline V gene sequence: CDR1 DFQATT, CDR2 SNEGSKA (reference sequence). CDR3 coding DNA: TGCAGTGCTAGTGGGCAGGGGGGCCCCGAGACCCAGTACTTC. This encodes CSASGQGGPETQYF.

The chain recombines TRBV7-9 with TRBJ1-4, with 8 positions matching TRBD1. The CDR3 loop spans 16 amino acids. The germline gives CDR1 SEHNR, CDR2 FQNEAQ (reference sequence). Trimming took 5 bases from V and 0 from J; bases not matched to a gene: 5. This CDR3 reads CASSRGQAATNEKLFF. In DNA, the CDR3 is TGTGCCAGCAGCAGGGGACAGGCTGCAACTAATGAAAAACTGTTTTTT.

The chain uses TRBV4-3 and TRBJ1-4; D may be TRBD1 (5 bases). V dropped 3 bases and J dropped 8 bases, with 13 bases sitting between them. The CDR3 is made up of 14 amino acids. Per germline, CDR1 LGHNA and CDR2 YSLEER. In DNA form, the CDR3 reads TGCGCCAGCAGCCAGTCGGGGGTCGGGGAAAAACTGTTTTTT. It yields the protein CASSQSGVGEKLFF.

This chain joins TRBV7-2 and TRBJ2-7, with 7 bases aligning to TRBD2. Germline values: CDR1 SGHTA, CDR2 FQGNSA. The V segment lost 5 bases and the J segment 6 bases; nucleotides outside the gene matches: 16. This CDR3 spans 16 amino acids. CDR3 nucleotides: TGTGCCAGCAGCCCGGGACTACCTAGATTTTTCCCCGAGCAGTACTTC. Its translation is CASSPGLPRFFPEQYF.

V is TRBV7-2 and J is TRBJ2-2, with D possibly being TRBD2 (5 bases). The V end lost 0 bases, the J end lost 6 bases, and 17 bases lay between the germline ends. This CDR3 has 17 amino acids. Per the germline V gene, CDR1 is SGHTA and CDR2 is FQGNSA. CDR3 sequence: CASSLAEVILGAGELFF. The CDR3 bases are TGTGCCAGCAGCTTAGCGGAGGTGATCCTCGGGGCCGGGGAGCTGTTTTTT.

This chain uses TRBV27 with TRBJ2-1; 7 bases align to TRBD2. The germline V gene encodes CDR1 MNHEY and CDR2 SMNVEV (reference sequence). The CDR3 is 14 amino acids. The CDR3 DNA sequence: TGTGCAGTAATCTGGGGGGGATCCTACAATGAGCAGTTCTTC. It is translated as CAVIWGGSYNEQFF.

This rearrangement joins TRBV6-2 or TRBV6-3 to TRBJ2-1, with 7 nucleotides matching TRBD2. V lost 2 bases and J lost 5; bases outside the gene matches: 12. CDR3 length equals 17 residues. Germline V CDR1 and CDR2: MNHEY, SVGEGT. CDR3: CASSYGVRDYLNNEQFF. The CDR3 coding sequence is TGTGCCAGCAGTTACGGGGTGAGGGACTACCTAAACAATGAGCAGTTCTTC.